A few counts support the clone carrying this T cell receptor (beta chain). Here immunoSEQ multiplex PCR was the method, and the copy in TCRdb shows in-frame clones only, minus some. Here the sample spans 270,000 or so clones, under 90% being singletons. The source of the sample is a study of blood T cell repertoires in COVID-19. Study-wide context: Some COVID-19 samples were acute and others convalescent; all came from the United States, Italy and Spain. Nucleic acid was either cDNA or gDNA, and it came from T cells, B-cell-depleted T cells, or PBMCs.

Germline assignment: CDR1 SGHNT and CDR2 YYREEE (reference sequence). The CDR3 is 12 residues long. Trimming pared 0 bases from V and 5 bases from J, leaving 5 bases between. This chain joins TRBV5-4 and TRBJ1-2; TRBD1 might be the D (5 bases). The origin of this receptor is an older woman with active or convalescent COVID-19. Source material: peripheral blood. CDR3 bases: TGTGCCAGCAGCTTGGAGGGGTATGGCTACACCTTC. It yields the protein CASSLEGYGYTF.